This T cell receptor beta chain stems from a study of T cells in Graves' hyperthyroidism and ophthalmopathy. Trimming cost V 3 bases and J 3 bases; bases outside gene matches: 2. In germline, CDR1 is SGHDT, CDR2 YYEEEE. The CDR3 length is 15 residues. Points from the study as a whole: Most clonotypes that expanded in the thyroid above 0.001 also showed up in blood. Separating ophthalmopathy from stable hyperthyroidism was achieved by a 13 V-J model.

In patients aged 18 to 65, hyperthyroidism was newly diagnosed, with duration under 2 months. The study collected blood at first hyperthyroidism diagnosis, before any ophthalmopathy symptoms arose. In regard to this clonotype: Its specificity is not known.

Using RNA transcripts as the source, TCR beta CDR3 regions were amplified. The study used the HTBI primer set for a first-round RT-PCR of the TCR CDR3. TCRdb re-called the multiplex PCR reads with MiXCR, one entry per CDR3 protein. The table lists hundreds of thousands of distinct CDR3 sequences, approximately 19% of them singletons. The clonotype comes from a woman in her forties or fifties with Graves' hyperthyroidism that later progressed to Graves' ophthalmopathy. Input material: blood. The chain links TRBV5-6 to TRBJ2-5, with 13 bases lining up with TRBD2. For the CDR3, the DNA is TGTGCCAGCAGCTCCACTAGCGGGGGGGAAGAGACCCAGTACTTC. It is translated as CASSSTSGGEETQYF. The variable domain in full, with the rest retrieved from reference TRBV5-6 and TRBJ2-5, is DAGVTQSPTHLIKTRGQQVTLRCSPKSGHDTVSWYQQALGQGPQFIFQYYEEEERQRGNFPDRFSGHQFPNYSSELNVNALLLGDSALYLCASSSTSGGEETQYFGPGTRLLVL.